This paragraph covers one T cell receptor beta chain sequence. Its antigen remains unknown. The data were obtained in a study of T cell responses to AZD1222 COVID-19 vaccine. The CDR3 sequence is 15 residues long. V lost 2 bases and J lost 4; bases outside the gene matches: 4. Germline assignment: CDR1 SGHRS and CDR2 YFSETQ. Notes on the study in general: Rises in breadth and depth of Spike-specific TCRs came after two AZD1222 doses. White British people made up most donors, females outnumbered males, and clonal diversity was possibly underestimated. Baseline seropositivity characterized only a handful of AZD1222 recipients. Nearly half of spike-specific TCRs reportedly target unmutated variant regions.

The protocol was immunoSEQ multiplex PCR, while the TCRdb copy is restricted to in-frame clones and leaves out a portion. The data show under 150,000 clones, roughly 85% seen once. This chain joins TRBV5-1 and TRBJ2-2; TRBD2 matches 8 bases. Sequences were derived from peripheral blood, sampled 28 days after the second dose of the MenACWY control vaccine. This receptor was identified in an adult who received the MenACWY meningococcal vaccine as a control. The CDR3 nucleotides are TGCGCCAGCAGCTTTACCGGGACTAGCACCGGGGAGCTGTTTTTT. Residues: CASSFTGTSTGELFF. The entire variable domain, with the rest obtained from reference TRBV5-1 and TRBJ2-2, is as follows: KAGVTQTPRYLIKTRGQQVTLSCSPISGHRSVSWYQQTPGQGLQFLFEYFSETQRNKGNFPGRFSGRQFSNSRSEMNVSTLELGDSALYLCASSFTGTSTGELFFGEGSRLTVL.